Each of the 26 T cell receptor beta chains below was sequenced from the same sample in a study of T cells in localized non-small cell lung cancer (dated by TCRdb to about 2020). Libraries were made using the immunoSEQ multiplex PCR assay. This immuneACCESS table, as held by TCRdb, lists in-frame sequences with V and J called but not all clones. Of the missing ones, under half trace to an unresolved V gene in checked studies; the others have no known cause. The sample has tens of thousands of clones on record, under 90% of them singletons. The ten most abundant clones make up around 23% of the sample. The sample here was peripheral blood, taken before any cancer treatment. Source of these receptors: a man aged 35-75 years with stage I squamous cell lung carcinoma.

The rearrangement links TRBV5-1 to TRBJ2-7; perhaps TRBD2 as D (7 bases). The germline CDR1 and CDR2 sequences are SGHRS and YFSETQ. Trimming stripped 0 bases from V and 6 bases from J, with 10 bases between. The CDR3 loop spans 13 amino acids. The CDR3, as DNA: TGCGCCAGCAGCTTGGTCGCGGGGGCCGAGCAGTACTTC. This gives the protein CASSLVAGAEQYF.

Regarding this clone: The junction shows a germline mismatch at one end, possibly a read error. V and J are TRBV9 and TRBJ1-2; D unclear. The CDR3 is made up of 12 amino acids. The germline gives CDR1 SGDLS, CDR2 YYNGEE. The CDR3 DNA is TGTGCCAGCAGCGTAGGGTCGAGTAGAGAGGCCTTC. Amino acids: CASSVGSSREAF.

The V and J genes are TRBV4-2 and TRBJ2-5; 10 positions agree with TRBD2. V dropped 2 bases and J dropped 2; count of bases not matched to a gene: 2. Germline CDR1 LGHNA, CDR2 YNFKEQ. The CDR3 contains 15 residues. Written as DNA, the CDR3 is TGTGCCAGCAGCCAACGAGCGGGGGGGCAAGAGACCCAGTACTTC. Translation gives CASSQRAGGQETQYF.

The chain has TRBV6-5 and TRBJ2-7, with D uncertain. The CDR3 contains 14 residues. V was cut by 6 bases and J by 5 bases, with 17 bases left in between. The germline V gene encodes CDR1 MNHEY and CDR2 SVGAGI. The CDR3 nucleotides are TGTGCCAGCAGCCGTACTGGGTTTCAAGACGAGCAGTACTTC. It codes for CASSRTGFQDEQYF.

This rearrangement joins TRBV6-5 to TRBJ2-3; D not certain. Germline CDR1 MNHEY, CDR2 SVGAGI. CDR3 length equals 13 residues. V dropped 0 bases and J dropped 6 bases, with 7 bases sitting between them. DNA of the CDR3: TGTGCCAGCAGTTACTCGACATACGATACGCAGTATTTT. Amino acids: CASSYSTYDTQYF.

The chain carries TRBV6-5 and TRBJ2-7; 8 bases are shared with TRBD1. Germline lookup yields CDR1 MNHEY and CDR2 SVGAGI. The ends lost 0 bases at V and 3 bases at J; junction bases unmatched: 7. This CDR3 is 16 amino acids long. The CDR3 region has the DNA TGTGCCAGCAGTTACTCTGTCCAGGGGGCAATCTACGAGCAGTACTTC. This sequence encodes CASSYSVQGAIYEQYF.

This clone was observed once. This sequence joins TRBV10-2 and TRBJ2-5; D tentatively fits TRBD1 or TRBD2 (5 bases each). The end of the DNA aligns better with TRBJ2-7, so the J call may be wrong. CDR1 and CDR2 (germline): WSHSY, SAAADI. This CDR3 has 15 residues. CDR3 loop: CASSESVGVTYEQYF. The CDR3 nucleotides read TGCGCCAGCAGTGAGTCTGTGGGGGTCACCTACGAGCAGTACTTC.

This chain connects TRBV2 to TRBJ2-1; TRBD2 aligns across 12 bases. With 3 bases clipped from V and 8 bases from J, the junction kept 5 bases outside the gene matches. The length of the CDR3 is 15 residues. CDR1 SNHLY and CDR2 FYNNEI come from the germline V gene. The CDR3 protein is CASSEASGGAYEQFF. The CDR3, as DNA: TGTGCCAGCAGTGAGGCTAGCGGGGGGGCATATGAGCAGTTCTTC. The full variable domain, completed using reference TRBV2 and TRBJ2-1, is EPEVTQTPSHQVTQMGQEVILRCVPISNHLYFYWYRQILGQKVEFLVSFYNNEISEKSEIFDDQFSVERPDGSNFTLKIRSTKLEDSAMYFCASSEASGGAYEQFFGPGTRLTVL.

The rearrangement uses TRBV9 and TRBJ2-1; a possible D gene is TRBD1 (6 bases). CDR3 size: 16 residues. Per the germline V gene, CDR1 is SGDLS and CDR2 is YYNGEE. The ends were cut back, 1 base at V and 3 bases at J, with 14 bases in the middle. The CDR3 loop is CASSVKGGVFYNEQFF. CDR3 sequence (DNA): TGTGCCAGCAGCGTAAAAGGGGGAGTTTTCTACAATGAGCAGTTCTTC.

A few counts support this clone. This rearrangement joins TRBV9 to TRBJ1-1; D gene ambiguous. The V gene's germline CDR1 is SGDLS and CDR2 YYNGEE. V was clipped by 0 bases and J by 2 bases, with 5 bases between them. The CDR3 extends over 13 amino acids. CDR3 loop: CASSVAANTEAFF. DNA for the CDR3: TGTGCCAGCAGCGTAGCGGCAAACACTGAAGCTTTCTTT. Full variable domain (remainder filled in from reference TRBV9 and TRBJ1-1): DSGVTQTPKHLITATGQRVTLRCSPRSGDLSVYWYQQSLDQGLQFLIQYYNGEERAKGNILERFSAQQFPDLHSELNLSSLELGDSALYFCASSVAANTEAFFGQGTRLTVV.

The V gene is TRBV5-1, the J gene TRBJ2-2; TRBD1 matches at 9 bases. Losses at the gene ends were 0 bases for V and 5 bases for J; bases not matched to a gene: 2. The CDR3 consists of 15 residues. Looked up from germline, CDR1 is SGHRS and CDR2 is YFSETQ. This CDR3 is CASSLGDRATGELFF. In DNA form, the CDR3 reads TGCGCCAGCAGCTTGGGGGACAGGGCGACCGGGGAGCTGTTTTTT.

The chain joins TRBV9 to TRBJ1-2; TRBD1 is a possible D gene (5 bases). The CDR3 consists of 15 residues. Trimming cost V 3 bases and J 8 bases, with 20 bases left between them. The V gene's germline CDR1 is SGDLS and CDR2 YYNGEE. The CDR3 spells CASSAASEGILGYTF. CDR3 coding DNA: TGTGCCAGCAGCGCTGCTTCCGAGGGGATTTTGGGCTACACCTTC.

This chain links TRBV28 with TRBJ1-1; 9 positions match TRBD1. Germline lookup yields CDR1 MDHEN and CDR2 SYDVKM. With 3 bases clipped from V and 5 bases from J, the junction kept 7 bases outside the gene matches. The CDR3 is 15 residues long. The CDR3 DNA reads TGTGCCAGCAGTTTTACCGGGACAGGGAGAACTGAAGCTTTCTTT. Its protein is CASSFTGTGRTEAFF. The full variable domain, rest sourced from reference TRBV28 and TRBJ1-1, is DVKVTQSSRYLVKRTGEKVFLECVQDMDHENMFWYRQDPGLGLRLIYFSYDVKMKEKGDIPEGYSVSREKKERFSLILESASTNQTSMYLCASSFTGTGRTEAFFGQGTRLTVV.

The chain combines TRBV10-2 with TRBJ1-5; 11 bases map to TRBD1. The CDR3 spans 14 residues. From germline, CDR1 is WSHSY and CDR2 SAAADI. V was clipped by 7 bases and J by 6 bases; unmatched bases: 5. CDR3 in DNA: TGCGCCAGCACTGGACAGGGGGCCAGTCAGCCCCAGCATTTT. As protein: CASTGQGASQPQHF.

The CDR3 protein is CASSPDHHPYEQYF. For the CDR3, the DNA is TGTGCCAGCTCACCCGACCATCATCCCTACGAGCAGTACTTC. J is TRBJ2-7 and V is TRBV18, with D hard to call. CDR3 size: 14 residues. Germline assignment: CDR1 KGHSH and CDR2 LQKENI. Trimming shortened V by 3 bases and J by 2 bases, and 11 bases separated the two germline ends.

This clone was observed a single time. This chain joins TRBV11-2 and TRBJ1-2, with TRBD1 matching over 11 bases. J lost 5 bases, V lost 5 bases, and 10 bases had no gene match. CDR3 length: 16 amino acids. Looked up from germline, CDR1 is SGHAT and CDR2 is FQNNGV. This CDR3 reads CASSPQIGTGGYGYTF. In DNA, the CDR3 is TGTGCCAGCAGCCCACAAATCGGGACAGGGGGATATGGCTACACCTTC.

This clone was recorded a few times. This rearrangement joins TRBV7-2 to TRBJ1-1; maybe TRBD1 (5 bases). This CDR3 has 15 amino acids. Germline V CDR1 and CDR2: SGHTA, FQGNSA. V was shortened by 1 base and J by 4 bases, with 13 bases between the two germline ends. CDR3 in DNA: TGTGCCAGCAGCTTAGGGCCACCGGGGGGCACTGAAGCTTTCTTT. Its translation: CASSLGPPGGTEAFF.

The chain links TRBV12-1 to TRBJ1-5. TRBV12-1 constitutes a pseudogene. The CDR3 totals 14 residues. CDR3 DNA sequence: TGTGCCAGCAGCTTGGCGCTTGGCAATCAGCCCCAGCATTTT. It specifies CASSLALGNQPQHF.

J is TRBJ1-1 and V is TRBV28, with a possible D match to TRBD1 (5 bases). V lost 3 bases to trimming and J lost 5 bases, with 7 bases between them. The CDR3 is made up of 12 amino acids. Germline V lookup: CDR1 MDHEN, CDR2 SYDVKM. This CDR3 is CASSFEGTEAFF. The CDR3 DNA reads TGTGCCAGCAGTTTTGAGGGGACTGAAGCTTTCTTT.

For the CDR3, the DNA is TGTGCCAGCTCACCACCTGAGGGCAGGGATAGCACAGATACGCAGTATTTT. Translating it yields CASSPPEGRDSTDTQYF. The rearrangement links TRBV18 to TRBJ2-3; the D call may be TRBD1 or TRBD2 (5 bases each). Germline lookup yields CDR1 KGHSH and CDR2 LQKENI. CDR3 length: 17 residues. Trimming shortened V by 0 bases and J by 0 bases, and 13 bases separated the two germline ends.

The chain employs TRBV28 and TRBJ1-3, with 7 bases that match TRBD1. The germline gives CDR1 MDHEN, CDR2 SYDVKM. The CDR3 has 16 amino acids. With 3 bases clipped from V and 0 bases from J, the junction kept 5 bases outside the gene matches. CDR3 bases: TGTGCCAGCAGTTTTGGGACAGTAGTCTCTGGAAACACCATATATTTT. Protein: CASSFGTVVSGNTIYF.

In its sample, this clone was seen once. This sequence joins TRBV10-2 and TRBJ1-5; D remains unclear. V lost 2 bases to trimming and J lost 0 bases, with 5 bases between them. The CDR3 is 14 residues long. The germline gives CDR1 WSHSY, CDR2 SAAADI. The CDR3 reads CASSERYSNQPQHF. CDR3 coding DNA: TGCGCCAGCAGTGAGAGATATAGCAATCAGCCCCAGCATTTT.

The gene calls are TRBV4-3 and TRBJ1-2; 10 nucleotides line up with TRBD1. V shed 1 base, J shed 5 bases, and the junction held 10 bases outside the gene matches. The CDR3 spans 17 residues. Germline values: CDR1 LGHNA, CDR2 YSLEER. The CDR3 nucleotides read TGCGCCAGCAGCCAAGTTCCGGGGACAGGGGAGGATTATGGCTACACCTTC. It codes for CASSQVPGTGEDYGYTF.

This clone has a handful of counts. The V and J genes are TRBV27 and TRBJ1-6; 7 nucleotides agree with TRBD1. The CDR3 loop spans 15 amino acids. The V gene end was trimmed by 2 bases and the J gene end by 6 bases; junction bases not matched to a gene: 4. Germline CDR1 and CDR2: MNHEY and SMNVEV (reference sequence). The CDR3 nucleotides read TGTGCCAGCAGTTTACTGGGACAGCGTAATTCACCCCTCCACTTT. Residues: CASSLLGQRNSPLHF.

This chain links TRBV6-1 with TRBJ2-3; D is unclear. In germline, CDR1 is MNHNS, CDR2 SASEGT. The germline V and J ends were trimmed by 1 base and 1 base, with 6 bases remaining between them. The CDR3 length is 14 residues. CDR3: CASSEGAGTDTQYF. The CDR3 DNA reads TGTGCCAGCAGTGAAGGCGCAGGCACAGATACGCAGTATTTT.

CDR3 loop: CASSLEPRGEDTQYF. The CDR3, as DNA: TGTGCCAGCAGCTTAGAGCCCAGGGGCGAAGATACGCAGTATTTT. This chain uses TRBV7-9 with TRBJ2-3, with D perhaps matching TRBD1 (6 bases). V was shortened by 1 base and J by 5 bases, with 13 bases between the two germline ends. CDR1 and CDR2 (germline): SEHNR, FQNEAQ (reference sequence). The CDR3 has 15 amino acids.